This T cell receptor (beta chain) was captured in a study of cytomegalovirus exposure and HLA in healthy donors. Study details: A subsequent analysis stated that the roughly 130 validation repertoires were run on the same platform as the roughly 670 first-cohort repertoires. Overall study results and limits: The CMV antigen specificity of a few CMV-associated chains was confirmed through in vitro analysis. The authors listed 164 TCR beta chains as cytomegalovirus-associated. In the roughly 130 validation repertoires, a later analysis found that first-cohort TCR clusters tended to co-occur.

TCRdb keeps only in-frame clones here, not all; method: immunoSEQ multiplex PCR. There are 85,000 to 130,000 clones in the sample; about 87% occur only once, and around 1.7% lies in the top ten. Notes on this clone: Its antigen is unknown.

Germline values: CDR1 MNHEY, CDR2 SMNVEV (reference sequence). The CDR3 extends over 16 amino acids. V gave up 5 bases and J gave up 4 bases; unmatched junction bases: 13. This TCR came from a woman aged 18-29 years in good health and CMV-seropositive. The chain has TRBV27 and TRBJ2-7, with 8 bases matching TRBD1. Sequencing was carried out using PBMCs. The CDR3 region is CASSPYRQGSAYEQYF. As DNA, the CDR3 is TGTGCCAGCAGTCCGTATCGACAGGGGTCCGCGTACGAGCAGTACTTC.